The rows below give T cell receptor beta chains drawn from one sample of a study of blood T cell repertoires in COVID-19. Clones were sequenced by immunoSEQ multiplex PCR, and TCRdb holds only the in-frame ones, with some missing. The sample lists some 290,000 clones, under 95% occurring once. The sequenced sample consisted of PBMCs or T cells enriched from blood (not recorded which). The receptors were gathered from a woman in her 40s with acute COVID-19. Both conserved end residues are part of each CDR3. D genes are given only for firm matches. Only part of the rows carry a size: once, few, many, or a class if the clone is expanded.

size,D,V,J,CDR3,DNA
NA,TRBD1,TRBV7-3,TRBJ2-7,CASSLRGQAGGEQYF,TGTGCCAGCAGCTTAAGGGGACAGGCCGGAGGGGAGCAGTACTTC
NA,NA,TRBV11-2,TRBJ2-6,CASSLFNSGANVLTF,TGTGCCAGCAGCTTATTTAACTCTGGGGCCAACGTCCTGACTTTC
NA,TRBD2,TRBV5-1,TRBJ2-6,CASSLGARGGPLGESGANVLTF,TGCGCCAGCAGCTTGGGGGCGCGGGGGGGCCCCTTGGGAGAATCTGGGGCCAACGTCCTGACTTTC
NA,NA,TRBV15,TRBJ1-5,CATSRDNQGLQPQHF,TGTGCCACCAGCAGAGACAACCAGGGGCTCCAGCCCCAGCATTTT
NA,TRBD1,TRBV7-2,TRBJ2-3,CASSPGGAGADTQYF,TGTGCCAGCAGCCCAGGGGGCGCTGGGGCAGATACGCAGTATTTT
NA,TRBD1,TRBV6-2/TRBV6-3,TRBJ1-5,CASNPTGGGQPQHF,TGTGCCAGCAACCCGACAGGGGGCGGGCAGCCCCAGCATTTT
NA,TRBD1,TRBV5-1,TRBJ1-6,CASSRDRGNSPLHF,TGCGCCAGCAGTAGGGACAGAGGTAATTCACCCCTCCACTTT
once,TRBD2,TRBV9,TRBJ2-2,CASSPGLAPGELFF,TGTGCCAGCAGCCCGGGACTAGCTCCCGGGGAGCTGTTTTTT
NA,NA,TRBV24-1,TRBJ2-1,CATSDLRGSSYNEQFF,TGTGCCACCAGTGACCTACGGGGGAGCTCCTACAATGAGCAGTTCTTC
NA,NA,TRBV18,TRBJ1-3,CASSPTREPSGNTIYF,TGTGCCAGCTCACCGACTAGGGAACCCTCTGGAAACACCATATATTTT
NA,NA,TRBV6-5,TRBJ1-2,CASSQGSANGYTF,TGTGCCAGCAGTCAGGGGTCCGCGAATGGCTACACCTTC
NA,TRBD1,TRBV18,TRBJ1-1,CASSPATGVNTEAFF,TGTGCCAGCTCACCCGCGACAGGGGTAAACACTGAAGCTTTCTTT
NA,TRBD2,TRBV15,TRBJ2-1,CATRGSGGAGGEQFF,TGTGCCACCAGAGGTAGCGGGGGAGCCGGCGGGGAGCAGTTCTTC
NA,NA,TRBV11-3,TRBJ1-1,CASSSRDTNTEAFF,TGTGCCAGCAGCTCCCGGGACACAAACACTGAAGCTTTCTTT
NA,TRBD2,TRBV6-5,TRBJ2-3,CASRASGGPDTQYF,TGTGCCAGCAGAGCGAGCGGGGGGCCCGATACGCAGTATTTT
NA,TRBD2,TRBV7-2,TRBJ2-1,CASSNLAGGTYNEQFF,TGTGCCAGCAGCAACTTAGCGGGAGGGACCTACAATGAGCAGTTCTTC